The T cell receptor beta chain under discussion was sequenced for a study of shared clonotypes between healthy human individuals. This CDR3 is 14 amino acids long. V was trimmed by 3 bases and J by 8 bases, leaving 16 bases between them. Germline CDR1 MNHEY, CDR2 SMNVEV (reference sequence). TCRdb's table, derived via immunoSEQ multiplex PCR, lists solely in-frame clones and lacks some. The data hold some 500,000 clones, with 90% to 96% observed a single time. V gene TRBV27 combines with J gene TRBJ1-2, with TRBD1 as a possible D gene (5 bases). This receptor was identified in a woman in her twenties or thirties in good health. The sample was naive CD4+ T cells sorted from blood. Subset noted: CD45RA+ positively selected. The CDR3, as DNA: TGTGCCAGCAGTTTGAACCGGGGACCTATGGGCTACACCTTC. Protein sequence: CASSLNRGPMGYTF.